A selection of T cell receptor beta chains follows, all from one sample in a study of T cells in Graves' hyperthyroidism and ophthalmopathy. TCRdb reprocessed the multiplex PCR reads with MiXCR, giving one entry per CDR3 protein. Among hundreds of thousands of distinct CDR3 sequences, about a fifth were seen once, and the ten largest hold 3% to 4.5%. The sequencing sample was made of blood. The origin of the receptors is a woman under 30 with Graves' hyperthyroidism. The CDR3 runs from the conserved cysteine through the conserved F or W. D genes are given only for firm matches. The size of a clone is reported for some rows only, either as once, few or many, or as a class for expanded clones.

clone_size d_call j_call v_call cdr3_length cdr3_nt cdr3_aa
- - TRBJ2-6 TRBV4-2 18 TGTGCCAGCAGCCAAGAGCCGGGAATTCGCTCTGGGGCCAACGTCCTGACTTTC CASSQEPGIRSGANVLTF
- - TRBJ2-2 TRBV28 17 TGTGCCAGCAGTTCCCCCCCGGGTAGCGGGAACACCGGGGAGCTGTTTTTT CASSSPPGSGNTGELFF
many - TRBJ1-1 TRBV2 12 TGTGCCATCAGAAGTTGGAACACTGAAGCTTTCTTT CAIRSWNTEAFF
many TRBD1 TRBJ2-2 TRBV5-1 17 TGCGCCAGCAGCCACTTGGACAGGGGCCCTAACACCGGGGAGCTGTTTTTT CASSHLDRGPNTGELFF
many TRBD1 TRBJ1-2 TRBV5-1 15 TGCGCCAGCAGCGGGGGACAGGCCAGCGGGGATGGCTACACCTTC CASSGGQASGDGYTF
many - TRBJ1-6 TRBV6-1 15 TGTGCCAGCACCGACAGTGGGGGTCTGGGATCACCCCTCCACTTT CASTDSGGLGSPLHF
many - TRBJ2-5 TRBV20-1 12 TGCAGTGCTAACACAGGTCGGGAGACCCAGTACTTC CSANTGRETQYF
many - TRBJ1-1 TRBV29-1 14 TGCAGCGCCATTCAAGGGAGGGCGGGCGTTGAAGCTTTCTTT CSAIQGRAGVEAFF
many - TRBJ2-5 TRBV12-3/TRBV12-4 14 TGTGCCAGCAGTTTGACGCGCCGCCAAGAGACCCAGTACTTC CASSLTRRQETQYF
many TRBD1 TRBJ2-7 TRBV15 16 TGTGCCACCAGCAGAGACCGAGGGACAGGGATGGACGAGCAGTACTTC CATSRDRGTGMDEQYF
many - TRBJ2-7 TRBV27 14 TGTGCCAGCAGTTTATGGGTAGACTCCTACGAGCAGTACTTC CASSLWVDSYEQYF
many - TRBJ1-1 TRBV29-1 12 TGCAGCGTTGCTACCAGGGGCACTGAAGCTTTCTTT CSVATRGTEAFF
many TRBD1 TRBJ1-5 TRBV28 17 TGTGCCAGCAGTACGGGACAGGGGGCCATCTGGTATCAGCCCCAGCATTTT CASSTGQGAIWYQPQHF
many TRBD2 TRBJ2-5 TRBV6-1 15 TGTGCCAGCAGTGAGACTAGCGGGGGTTCGGAGACCCAGTACTTC CASSETSGGSETQYF
- - TRBJ2-5 TRBV7-8 14 TGTGCCAGCAGCTTAGAACTTCGGCAAGAGACCCAGTACTTC CASSLELRQETQYF
many TRBD1 TRBJ1-2 TRBV18 15 TGTGCCAGCTCCCCTCGGGACAGGGGAGACTATGGCTACACCTTC CASSPRDRGDYGYTF
few TRBD1 TRBJ1-6 TRBV18 15 TGTGCCAGCTCACCGACGGGACAGGGTGGGTCACCCCTCCACTTT CASSPTGQGGSPLHF
- TRBD1 TRBJ2-7 TRBV6-2/TRBV6-3 15 TGTGCCAGCGGGGGATCTGGGACAGGGGCCTACGAGCAGTACTTC CASGGSGTGAYEQYF
- - TRBJ2-5 TRBV30 11 TGTGCCTGGAGCAATCAAGAGACCCAGTACTTC CAWSNQETQYF
- - TRBJ1-1 TRBV19 14 TGTGCCAGTAGTGTCTCACATGGTGACACTGAAGCTTTCTTT CASSVSHGDTEAFF
many - TRBJ1-5 TRBV30 13 TGTGCCTGGAGCGGGGACCTCAATCAGCCCCAGCATTTT CAWSGDLNQPQHF
many - TRBJ1-2 TRBV7-9 14 TGTGCCAGCAGCATACGAGGAGGGGCGCGTGGCTACACCTTC CASSIRGGARGYTF